These T cell receptor beta chains were read from a single sample in a study of cytomegalovirus exposure and HLA in healthy donors. Data came from immunoSEQ multiplex PCR; TCRdb stores just in-frame clones and leaves some out. Here the sample spans under 300,000 clones, around 81% being singletons. The specimen was PBMCs. The receptors stem from a woman in her sixties in good health and CMV-seropositive. Each CDR3 is given with its conserved first and last residue. A D gene is named only where the DNA matches it firmly. A row's size may be missing; if present it is once, few, many or a size class.

NA | NA | TRBJ2-2 | 14 | TRBV5-4 | TGTGCCAGCAGCCCGACAGTGGACACCGGGGAGCTGTTTTTT | CASSPTVDTGELFF
NA | NA | TRBJ2-3 | 8 | TRBV29-1 | TGCAGCGCTGATACGCAGTATTTT | CSADTQYF
NA | TRBD1 | TRBJ2-2 | 14 | TRBV7-2 | TGTGCCAGCAGCTTGGGACAGACCACCGGGGAGCTGTTTTTT | CASSLGQTTGELFF
NA | NA | TRBJ2-7 | 12 | TRBV19 | TGTGCCAGTAGTGTAGGAGGCTACGAGCAGTACTTC | CASSVGGYEQYF
NA | NA | TRBJ2-3 | 15 | TRBV10-2 | TGCGCCACCAAGGACAGCCCCTCTAGCACAGATACGCAGTATTTT | CATKDSPSSTDTQYF
NA | TRBD1 | TRBJ1-2 | 12 | TRBV13 | TGTGCCACCTCCGGGACAGCTCTTGGCTACACCTTC | CATSGTALGYTF
NA | TRBD1 | TRBJ1-2 | 13 | TRBV2 | TGTGCCAGCAGACCGGGACAGGGTGTAGGCTACACCTTC | CASRPGQGVGYTF
NA | TRBD1 | TRBJ2-3 | 15 | TRBV28 | TGTGCCAGCGTCACGGGACAGGGTATCACAGATACGCAGTATTTT | CASVTGQGITDTQYF
NA | NA | TRBJ2-2 | 16 | TRBV18 | TGTGCCAGCTCACCACATCTGATCAGGAACACCGGGGAGCTGTTTTTT | CASSPHLIRNTGELFF
NA | TRBD2 | TRBJ2-3 | 13 | TRBV28 | TGTGCCAGCAGGCTAGCGGGGCGAGATACGCAGTATTTT | CASRLAGRDTQYF
NA | NA | TRBJ1-4 | 15 | TRBV7-9 | TGTGCCAGCAGCTCCTCAGGGGTAACTAATGAAAAACTGTTTTTT | CASSSSGVTNEKLFF
NA | TRBD2 | TRBJ2-1 | 14 | TRBV29-1 | TGCAGCGCCATACTAGCGGAGACCTACAATGAGCAGTTCTTC | CSAILAETYNEQFF
NA | NA | TRBJ2-7 | 12 | TRBV10-1 | TGCGCCAGCCGTCTCGAGGTCTACGAGCAGTACTTC | CASRLEVYEQYF
NA | NA | TRBJ2-6 | 15 | TRBV6-1 | TGTGCCAGCATCCCAGGGAACTCTGGGGCCAACGTCCTGACTTTC | CASIPGNSGANVLTF
NA | NA | TRBJ2-2 | 12 | TRBV6-5 | TGTGCCGCTGGACAGTACACCGGGGAGCTGTTTTTT | CAAGQYTGELFF
NA | TRBD2 | TRBJ2-7 | 16 | TRBV27 | TGTGCCAGCAGTTTGAGACTAGCACCCCTTAGCTACGAGCAGTACTTC | CASSLRLAPLSYEQYF
once | TRBD1 | TRBJ1-2 | 14 | TRBV7-9 | TGTGCCAGCAGCTCTGAAGACAGGGGGGATGGCTACACCTTC | CASSSEDRGDGYTF
NA | TRBD2 | TRBJ2-7 | 16 | TRBV6-1 | TGTGCCAGCAGTGAACGTGGGGGGGGTTTCTCCTACGAGCAGTACTTC | CASSERGGGFSYEQYF
NA | NA | TRBJ2-3 | 15 | TRBV4-1 | TGCGCCAGCAGCCCCCTGGGGCGGGGTGGAGATACGCAGTATTTT | CASSPLGRGGDTQYF
NA | TRBD2 | TRBJ2-3 | 18 | TRBV5-1 | TGCGCCAGCAGTCCGGGACTAGCGGGAGGGACCCACACAGATACGCAGTATTTT | CASSPGLAGGTHTDTQYF
once | TRBD2 | TRBJ2-2 | 18 | TRBV19 | TGTGCCAGTATCGGGACTAGCGGGAGGGCCGGCGACACCGGGGAGCTGTTTTTT | CASIGTSGRAGDTGELFF
NA | TRBD2 | TRBJ2-1 | 17 | TRBV5-1 | TGCGCCAGCAGCCCGGGAGCCGGGACTAGCCCCTACAATGAGCAGTTCTTC | CASSPGAGTSPYNEQFF
few | NA | TRBJ2-7 | 12 | TRBV30 | TGTGCCTGGGCCTTCCAGGGCGCCGAGCAGTACTTC | CAWAFQGAEQYF
few | TRBD2 | TRBJ2-2 | 15 | TRBV25-1 | TGTGCCAGCAGTGGGGGACTAACGAACACCGGGGAGCTGTTTTTT | CASSGGLTNTGELFF
NA | NA | TRBJ1-5 | 13 | TRBV6-1 | TGTGCCAGCAGTGAAAATTACAATCAGCCCCAGCATTTT | CASSENYNQPQHF
NA | NA | TRBJ2-7 | 13 | TRBV7-3 | TGTGCCAGCAGCCGGAGCGGGCCCGACGAGCAGTACTTC | CASSRSGPDEQYF
NA | NA | TRBJ1-2 | 13 | TRBV2 | TGTGCCAGCAGTGGGACTCGAAACTATGGCTACACCTTC | CASSGTRNYGYTF
NA | TRBD1 | TRBJ2-3 | 16 | TRBV5-1 | TGCGCCAGCAGCTTGGGCAGGGGGCTAGGCACAGATACGCAGTATTTT | CASSLGRGLGTDTQYF
NA | NA | TRBJ1-1 | 15 | TRBV4-2 | TGTGCCAGCGATCCGTATACAGGGACGAACACTGAAGCTTTCTTT | CASDPYTGTNTEAFF
NA | NA | TRBJ2-2 | 15 | TRBV25-1 | TGTGCCAGCAGTGAATATGCGGGTAACACCGGGGAGCTGTTTTTT | CASSEYAGNTGELFF
NA | TRBD1 | TRBJ2-1 | 13 | TRBV9 | TGTGCCAGCAGCGGGACAGGGGGAATGGAGCAGTTCTTC | CASSGTGGMEQFF
NA | TRBD1 | TRBJ2-7 | 13 | TRBV28 | TGTGCCAGCACAAGGACAGGGAACTACGAGCAGTACTTC | CASTRTGNYEQYF
few | TRBD2 | TRBJ2-7 | 15 | TRBV5-1 | TGCGCCAGCAGCCCAGGTGGGACTAATATCTACGAGCAGTACTTC | CASSPGGTNIYEQYF